This T cell receptor (beta chain) is from a study of beta chain features in type 1 diabetes. Overall study findings and caveats: It was among patients, rather than healthy donors, that naive, central memory and Treg TCRB repertoires appeared more similar. A PCR bias possibly favoring shorter templates would apply equally to patients and controls. Shorter TCRB CDR3s, moderately but significantly so, marked every one of the four CD4+ subsets in Type 1 diabetes patients.

The CDR3 sequence is 18 residues long. Germline CDR1 reads MNHEY; CDR2 reads SMNVEV (reference sequence). The V end was cut by 5 bases, the J end by 0 bases, with 21 bases between. Staining for CD45RO/CCR7/CD25/CD127/CD95/CD27 allowed sorting of CD4+ naive, central memory, regulatory and stem cell-like memory cells. Sequenced material consisted of expressed TCRB transcripts (all of the isolated RNA was reverse transcribed). Assay: immunoSEQ multiplex PCR; the TCRdb copy retains only in-frame clones and omits some. Of roughly 100,000 clones listed, under 30% were seen once; the top ten hold around 0.5%. This clone was observed a few times. The antigen remains undetermined.

The sample was central memory CD4+ T cells from blood. The source is a woman younger than 35 with type 1 diabetes. The chain couples TRBV27 to TRBJ2-3; D is possibly TRBD2 (6 bases). This CDR3 is CASSPYLRLAASTDTQYF. CDR3 sequence (DNA): TGTGCCAGCAGTCCCTACCTCCGATTAGCGGCTAGCACAGATACGCAGTATTTT.